The 26 T cell receptor beta chains presented below share a single source sample, sequenced in a study of T cell responses to AZD1222 COVID-19 vaccine. Clones were read by immunoSEQ multiplex PCR, and TCRdb kept only the in-frame ones, dropping some. The data hold 84,000 or so clones, with roughly nine tenths observed a single time. Sequencing used peripheral blood, obtained on day 0 of AZD1222 vaccination. The receptors were sampled from an adult in good health.

The chain recombines TRBV10-1 with TRBJ2-7; D is possibly TRBD1 (5 bases). The CDR3 runs to 16 residues. Germline-derived CDR1 and CDR2 are WNHNN and SYGVQD (reference sequence). Trimming shortened V by 1 base and J by 0 bases, and 13 bases separated the two germline ends. The CDR3 region is CASSEFGQGNSYEQYF. The CDR3 bases are TGCGCCAGCAGTGAGTTCGGGCAGGGCAACTCCTACGAGCAGTACTTC.

The DNA for the CDR3 is TGTGCCAGTAGTATTCAACGCAATCAGCCCCAGCATTTT. Residues: CASSIQRNQPQHF. J is TRBJ1-5 and V is TRBV19; D remains ambiguous. V was clipped by 3 bases and J by 2 bases, with 5 bases between them. CDR1 is LNHDA and CDR2 is SQIVND in the germline V gene (reference sequence). This CDR3 comprises 13 residues.

The V gene is TRBV12-3 or TRBV12-4, the J gene TRBJ1-2; D gene ambiguous. V lost 6 bases to trimming and J lost 7 bases, with 15 bases between them. The CDR3 loop spans 13 amino acids. CDR3: CASSHDRSFGYTF. The DNA for the CDR3 is TGTGCCAGCAGCCATGACCGGTCCTTTGGCTACACCTTC.

This clone has just one count. J is TRBJ2-1 and V is TRBV19, with TRBD2 matching 8 bases. Germline V gene data show CDR1 as LNHDA and CDR2 as SQIVND (reference sequence). The CDR3 is made up of 15 amino acids. The ends lost 3 bases at V and 0 bases at J; junction bases unmatched: 1. The CDR3 DNA follows: TGTGCCAGTAGTATGAGCGGGAGCTCCTACAATGAGCAGTTCTTC. It translates to CASSMSGSSYNEQFF.

This sequence joins TRBV7-9 and TRBJ1-1; D unclear. The CDR3 loop spans 12 amino acids. Germline assignment: CDR1 SEHNR and CDR2 FQNEAQ (reference sequence). Deletions cut 7 bases from V and 6 bases from J, with 12 bases between. The CDR3 spells CASTKTGAEAFF. CDR3 in DNA: TGTGCCAGCACCAAGACGGGCGCTGAAGCTTTCTTT.

This chain links TRBV28 with TRBJ1-6; D is unresolved. V was cut by 4 bases and J by 0 bases, with 13 bases left in between. CDR1 and CDR2 from the germline V gene are MDHEN and SYDVKM. This CDR3 comprises 17 residues. The CDR3 spells CASSSWTVSSYNSPLHF. Written as DNA, the CDR3 is TGTGCCAGCAGTTCTTGGACGGTCAGCTCCTATAATTCACCCCTCCACTTT.

The gene calls are TRBV6-5 and TRBJ2-7; no reliable D call. Trimming took 6 bases from V and 1 from J, leaving 16 bases between them. The CDR3 runs 15 residues. The germline CDR1 and CDR2 sequences are MNHEY and SVGAGI. The CDR3 DNA follows: TGTGCCAGCAGCCTTCAGTCTGATTTATCCTACGAGCAGTACTTC. Its translation is CASSLQSDLSYEQYF.

V is TRBV6-5 and J is TRBJ2-3, with 10 bases identical to TRBD1. V was pared by 8 bases and J by 4 bases, with 6 bases of the junction left unmatched. The germline V gene has CDR1 MNHEY and CDR2 SVGAGI. This CDR3 contains 14 residues. The CDR3 DNA is TGTGCCAGCGGGGAGGGACAGGGGCCAGATACGCAGTATTTT. Amino acid sequence: CASGEGQGPDTQYF.

This chain joins TRBV27 and TRBJ2-2; D might be TRBD2 (5 bases). The CDR3 consists of 16 residues. V dropped 6 bases and J dropped 6 bases, with 20 bases sitting between them. Germline loops: CDR1 MNHEY, CDR2 SMNVEV (reference sequence). CDR3 bases: TGTGCCAGCAGAGTACTAGGACTCGCGACGGCCGGGGAGCTGTTTTTT. Translation: CASRVLGLATAGELFF.

The V and J genes are TRBV3-1 (or the pseudogene TRBV3-2) and TRBJ2-7; 7 bases match TRBD1. CDR3 length: 15 residues. Germline-derived CDR1 and CDR2 are LGHDT and YNNKEL (reference sequence). J was trimmed by 2 bases and V by 5 bases; bases with no gene match: 9. CDR3 coding DNA: TGTGCCAGCAGCGACAGGGTAAAGGGTACCTACGAGCAGTACTTC. Its translation: CASSDRVKGTYEQYF.

This chain connects TRBV15 to TRBJ1-2, with TRBD1 matching over 8 bases. The ends lost 5 bases at V and 5 bases at J; junction bases unmatched: 7. Looked up from germline, CDR1 is LNHNV and CDR2 is YYDKDF (reference sequence). The CDR3 is made up of 14 amino acids. The DNA for the CDR3 is TGTGCCACCAGCCCGGGACAGGACCGATATGGCTACACCTTC. Its protein product is CATSPGQDRYGYTF.

The genes are TRBV19 and TRBJ1-1; D possibly corresponds to TRBD1 (5 bases). There are 14 residues in the CDR3. In germline, CDR1 is LNHDA, CDR2 SQIVND (reference sequence). The V end lost 4 bases, the J end lost 1 base, and 10 bases lay between the germline ends. The CDR3 here is CASSTQGTNTEAFF. The CDR3, as DNA: TGTGCCAGTAGTACCCAGGGTACGAACACTGAAGCTTTCTTT. Full variable domain (rest looked up from reference TRBV19 and TRBJ1-1): DGGITQSPKYLFRKEGQNVTLSCEQNLNHDAMYWYRQDPGQGLRLIYYSQIVNDFQKGDIAEGYSVSREKKESFPLTVTSAQKNPTAFYLCASSTQGTNTEAFFGQGTRLTVV.

This clone appeared a single time. V is TRBV27 and J is TRBJ1-5; D remains ambiguous. The length of the CDR3 is 14 residues. Per germline, CDR1 MNHEY and CDR2 SMNVEV (reference sequence). The V end was cut by 7 bases, the J end by 0 bases, with 10 bases between. The CDR3 nucleotides read TGTGCCAGCAAGGTACAGAATAGCAATCAGCCCCAGCATTTT. It encodes CASKVQNSNQPQHF.

The chain uses TRBV19 and TRBJ1-5; D is unresolved. The CDR3 totals 16 residues. Germline CDR1 reads LNHDA; CDR2 reads SQIVND (reference sequence). The ends were cut back, 3 bases at V and 0 bases at J, with 12 bases in the middle. The CDR3 DNA reads as TGTGCCAGTAGTATCTCCACAGAGACTAGCAATCAGCCCCAGCATTTT. Protein product: CASSISTETSNQPQHF.

DNA of the CDR3: TGCGCCAGCAGCAGGACTGCCGAGATGAACACTGAAGCTTTCTTT. The encoded protein is CASSRTAEMNTEAFF. The rearrangement joins TRBV5-1 to TRBJ1-1; D unresolved. Per germline, CDR1 SGHRS and CDR2 YFSETQ. The V and J ends lost 4 bases and 0 bases respectively, with 13 bases between them. The CDR3 contains 15 residues.

This chain uses TRBV7-2 with TRBJ2-1, with D perhaps matching TRBD1 (5 bases). This CDR3 region has 14 residues. The V end was cut by 7 bases, the J end by 0 bases, with 10 bases between. Germline CDR1 SGHTA, CDR2 FQGNSA. The CDR3 DNA follows: TGTGCCAGCATTCAAGGACACTCCTACAATGAGCAGTTCTTC. This gives the protein CASIQGHSYNEQFF.

The rearrangement links TRBV14 to TRBJ1-4; D is unresolved. The germline V gene encodes CDR1 SGHDN and CDR2 FVKESK. This CDR3 spans 13 amino acids. V was pared by 1 base and J by 8 bases, with 8 bases between. The CDR3 sequence: CASSQVVTEKLFF. The CDR3 DNA reads TGTGCCAGCAGCCAAGTGGTGACAGAAAAACTGTTTTTT. The full variable domain, with the rest looked up from reference TRBV14 and TRBJ1-4, is EAGVTQFPSHSVIEKGQTVTLRCDPISGHDNLYWYRRVMGKEIKFLLHFVKESKQDESGMPNNRFLAERTGGTYSTLKVQPAELEDSGVYFCASSQVVTEKLFFGSGTQLSVL.

This sequence joins TRBV2 and TRBJ1-6; 9 bases are a match to TRBD1. CDR3 length: 13 residues. The V gene end was trimmed by 7 bases and the J gene end by 6 bases; junction bases not matched to a gene: 1. Germline V gene lookup returns CDR1 SNHLY and CDR2 FYNNEI. The CDR3 bases are TGTGCCAGCAAACAGGGGGCTAATTCACCCCTCCACTTT. Translating gives CASKQGANSPLHF.

This clone showed up just a few times. This sequence joins TRBV7-2 and TRBJ2-1; TRBD2 agrees at 8 bases. CDR1 and CDR2 (germline): SGHTA, FQGNSA. J lost 9 bases, V lost 8 bases, and 12 bases had no gene match. The CDR3 is 14 amino acids. For the CDR3, the DNA is TGTGCCAGCGGTAGCGGGACTCGACTCGGTGAGCAGTTCTTC. Protein sequence: CASGSGTRLGEQFF.

This clone was recorded only once. V and J are TRBV29-1 and TRBJ2-3, with D perhaps matching TRBD2 (6 bases). CDR3 length: 15 residues. The germline V and J ends were trimmed by 0 bases and 2 bases, with 12 bases remaining between them. CDR1 is SQVTM, CDR2 ANQGSEA, per germline. The CDR3 loop is CSVEEGGRYTDTQYF. For the CDR3, the DNA is TGCAGCGTTGAAGAGGGAGGCAGATACACAGATACGCAGTATTTT.

The CDR3 DNA follows: TGCAGCGTTGAACTCGGGACAGGCTACGAGCAGTACTTC. It translates to CSVELGTGYEQYF. This sequence joins TRBV29-1 and TRBJ2-7; 8 nucleotides line up with TRBD1. Germline CDR1 is SQVTM and CDR2 is ANQGSEA. This CDR3 is built from 13 residues. V shed 2 bases and J 3 bases; nucleotides not matched to a gene: 3.

The chain couples TRBV18 to TRBJ1-3; 7 bases fit TRBD1. Per germline, CDR1 KGHSH and CDR2 LQKENI. The CDR3 consists of 16 residues. With V trimmed by 3 bases and J by 4 bases, 9 bases remained unmatched. CDR3 amino acids: CASSPALTGSGNTIYF. The DNA for the CDR3 is TGTGCCAGCTCACCCGCTTTGACAGGGTCGGGAAACACCATATATTTT.

The chain is built from TRBV6-1 and TRBJ1-1; D unresolved. The V gene's germline CDR1 is MNHNS and CDR2 SASEGT. With 3 bases removed from V and 5 bases from J, the gap between germline ends came to 16 bases. This CDR3 contains 15 residues. Written as DNA, the CDR3 is TGTGCCAGCAGTGATTACTCAGCGCGGCGGACTGAAGCTTTCTTT. Translating gives CASSDYSARRTEAFF.

This clone was seen a single time. The chain has TRBV11-2 and TRBJ1-6; possible D gene TRBD1, 6 bases. Trimming stripped 0 bases from V and 10 bases from J, with 13 bases between. Germline CDR1 SGHAT, CDR2 FQNNGV. CDR3 length: 15 residues. CDR3 sequence reads: CASSLDTGRRSPLHF. CDR3 nucleotide sequence: TGTGCCAGCAGCTTAGACACAGGGAGACGGTCACCCCTCCACTTT.

V and J are TRBV6-6 and TRBJ1-2, with D possibly TRBD1 on 5 matching bases. V was clipped by 6 bases and J by 3 bases, with 11 bases between them. The CDR3 covers 13 residues. The germline gives CDR1 MNHNY, CDR2 SVGAGI (reference sequence). Written as DNA, the CDR3 is TGTGCCAGCAGCGGCGGGGGGGACTATGGCTACACCTTC. Protein: CASSGGGDYGYTF.

The chain couples TRBV19 to TRBJ2-7; TRBD2 aligns across 10 bases. Unmatched junction bases numbered 7, after V lost 6 bases and J lost 5 bases. The CDR3 has 14 amino acids. The V gene's germline CDR1 is LNHDA and CDR2 SQIVND (reference sequence). Written as DNA, the CDR3 is TGTGCCAGTAGCGGGTCTAGCGGGAGTCACGAGCAGTACTTC. This codes for CASSGSSGSHEQYF.